Reported below is one TCR beta chain. Its antigen is unknown. Trimming left V 10 bases short and J 3 bases short, with 13 bases between. Germline CDR1 and CDR2: MNHEY and SVGAGI. The CDR3 extends over 13 amino acids. The sample is drawn from a study of cytomegalovirus exposure and HLA in healthy donors. Study-wide findings and caveats: The authors considered a cluster of highly shared sequence variants likely to be a sequencing artifact. Association with HLA alleles at 0.05 false discovery rate was found for about 17,000 TCR beta sequences in a later analysis. Reportedly, HLA-A and HLA-B alleles of most subjects were accurately predicted from TCR beta.

PCR was performed using 60 Vbeta and 13 Jbeta primers. The protocol was immunoSEQ multiplex PCR, while the TCRdb copy is restricted to in-frame clones and leaves out a portion. The sample shows around 190,000 clones, around 77% of them seen only once. The source material was PBMCs. The chain links TRBV6-5 to TRBJ1-3; D gene ambiguous. The receptor was isolated from a man aged 25-40 years in good health and CMV-seronegative. CDR3 region: CATFRRYGNTIYF. The CDR3 DNA is TGTGCCACCTTCCGCAGATATGGAAACACCATATATTTT.